The rows below give T cell receptor beta chains drawn from one sample of a study of blood T cell repertoires in COVID-19. Assay used: immunoSEQ multiplex PCR; TCRdb lists only in-frame clones, some missing. Among about 200,000 clones listed, 85% to 90% were seen once. The specimen was peripheral blood. The receptors originated from a woman aged 50 to 60 with acute or convalescent COVID-19. Both conserved end residues are part of each CDR3. D genes are given only for firm matches. The size of a clone is reported for some rows only, either as once, few or many, or as a class for expanded clones.

j_call,clone_size,v_call,d_call,cdr3_aa,cdr3_nt
TRBJ2-5,NA,TRBV5-1,TRBD1,CASSSSTGRETQYF,TGCGCCAGCAGCTCTTCGACAGGGCGGGAGACCCAGTACTTC
TRBJ1-2,NA,TRBV5-4,NA,CASSQGLQANGYTF,TGTGCCAGCAGCCAGGGACTCCAAGCGAACGGCTACACCTTC
TRBJ1-5,NA,TRBV6-5,NA,CASSYSISSNQPQHF,TGTGCCAGCAGTTACTCGATCAGTAGCAATCAGCCCCAGCATTTT
TRBJ1-2,NA,TRBV6-5,TRBD1,CASRQGSGYGYTF,TGTGCCAGCAGACAGGGGTCTGGCTATGGCTACACCTTC
TRBJ1-4,NA,TRBV5-1,TRBD1,CASSLQTGQAGEKLFF,TGCGCCAGCAGCTTACAAACGGGACAGGCGGGTGAAAAACTGTTTTTT
TRBJ2-5,NA,TRBV7-2,TRBD1,CASSLRRDRGRETQYF,TGTGCCAGCAGCCTAAGGCGGGACAGGGGGCGGGAGACCCAGTACTTC
TRBJ1-2,NA,TRBV5-1,TRBD1,CASSQTGQGASYTF,TGCGCCAGCAGCCAAACGGGACAGGGGGCGAGCTACACCTTC
TRBJ1-1,NA,TRBV7-2,TRBD1,CASSTGARNTEAFF,TGTGCCAGCAGCACAGGGGCAAGGAACACTGAAGCTTTCTTT
TRBJ2-3,NA,TRBV30,NA,CAWSDLTDTQYF,TGTGCCTGGAGTGATCTAACAGATACGCAGTATTTT
TRBJ2-7,NA,TRBV6-6,TRBD2,CASSRGTSGRGDSYEQYF,TGTGCCAGCAGTCGGGGGACTAGCGGGAGGGGAGACTCCTACGAGCAGTACTTC
TRBJ2-1,NA,TRBV19,TRBD1,CASSPGQGIYNEQFF,TGTGCCAGTTCTCCGGGACAGGGGATCTACAATGAGCAGTTCTTC
TRBJ2-5,NA,TRBV12-3/TRBV12-4,TRBD1,CASSTQGVETQYF,TGTGCCAGCAGTACTCAGGGGGTAGAGACCCAGTACTTC
TRBJ2-5,NA,TRBV7-9,TRBD1,CASSSRDRGVWAQYF,TGTGCCAGCAGCTCTCGGGACAGGGGGGTCTGGGCCCAGTACTTC
TRBJ1-5,once,TRBV7-2,NA,CASSLSGAGNNQPQHF,TGTGCCAGCAGCCTTTCCGGGGCGGGGAACAATCAGCCCCAGCATTTT
TRBJ1-3,NA,TRBV7-2,NA,CASSFVSGSGNTIYF,TGTGCCAGCAGCTTCGTGAGCGGGTCTGGAAACACCATATATTTT
TRBJ2-1,NA,TRBV19,NA,CASSMAPGANEQFF,TGTGCCAGTAGTATGGCCCCAGGGGCCAATGAGCAGTTCTTC
TRBJ2-6,NA,TRBV2,NA,CASSHFPSGANVLTF,TGTGCCAGCAGTCATTTTCCCTCTGGGGCCAACGTCCTGACTTTC
TRBJ2-4,NA,TRBV27,TRBD2,CASSSYGLAGIQYF,TGTGCCAGCAGTTCATACGGACTAGCGGGGATACAGTACTTC
TRBJ1-5,NA,TRBV19,NA,CASSIRQGGSAQHF,TGTGCCAGTAGTATTCGGCAGGGAGGTTCGGCCCAGCATTTT
TRBJ2-5,NA,TRBV6-5,NA,CASRSRGETQYF,TGTGCCAGCAGGAGTAGGGGGGAGACCCAGTACTTC
TRBJ2-3,NA,TRBV12-5,TRBD2,CASGPTSGADTQYF,TGTGCTAGTGGACCCACTAGCGGTGCAGATACGCAGTATTTT
TRBJ1-2,NA,TRBV27,TRBD1,CASSFRGDEGYTF,TGTGCCAGCAGTTTCAGGGGGGACGAGGGCTACACCTTC
TRBJ2-3,NA,TRBV5-1,TRBD2,CASSWTPGLATDTQYF,TGCGCCAGCAGCTGGACCCCGGGACTAGCGACAGATACGCAGTATTTT
TRBJ1-1,NA,TRBV29-1,TRBD1,CSVPGGGGTEAFF,TGCAGCGTCCCTGGAGGGGGCGGCACTGAAGCTTTCTTT
TRBJ2-1,NA,TRBV6-2/TRBV6-3,TRBD2,CASSSLADNEQFF,TGTGCCAGCAGTTCCCTAGCGGACAATGAGCAGTTCTTC
TRBJ1-1,NA,TRBV7-2,NA,CASSPGGKTEAFF,TGTGCCAGCAGTCCCGGAGGAAAGACTGAAGCTTTCTTT
TRBJ1-5,few,TRBV9,NA,CASSVYGGSDQPQHF,TGTGCCAGCAGCGTATATGGGGGGAGTGATCAGCCCCAGCATTTT
TRBJ1-2,NA,TRBV9,TRBD1,CASSVDGQGVGYTF,TGTGCCAGCAGCGTAGACGGACAGGGGGTGGGCTACACCTTC
TRBJ2-7,NA,TRBV7-9,TRBD1,CASSTGQSYEQYF,TGTGCCAGCAGCACGGGACAGTCCTACGAGCAGTACTTC
TRBJ1-4,NA,TRBV10-3,NA,CATRQLTNEKLFF,TGTGCCACAAGACAGTTAACTAATGAAAAACTGTTTTTT
TRBJ2-5,NA,TRBV7-9,NA,CASSRSERLETQYF,TGTGCCAGCAGCCGATCCGAGAGACTAGAGACCCAGTACTTC
TRBJ2-1,NA,TRBV5-1,TRBD2,CASSFGGSGTEQFF,TGCGCCAGCAGCTTTGGGGGGAGCGGGACTGAGCAGTTCTTC
TRBJ2-7,few,TRBV9,TRBD2,CASSVGSGSAEQYF,TGTGCCAGCAGCGTAGGTAGCGGGAGTGCCGAGCAGTACTTC
TRBJ1-5,NA,TRBV12-3/TRBV12-4,NA,CASSFAREPQHF,TGTGCCAGCAGTTTCGCCCGGGAGCCCCAGCATTTT
TRBJ1-2,NA,TRBV7-2,NA,CASTPAGGANYGYTF,TGTGCCAGCACCCCAGCGGGGGGGGCGAACTATGGCTACACCTTC